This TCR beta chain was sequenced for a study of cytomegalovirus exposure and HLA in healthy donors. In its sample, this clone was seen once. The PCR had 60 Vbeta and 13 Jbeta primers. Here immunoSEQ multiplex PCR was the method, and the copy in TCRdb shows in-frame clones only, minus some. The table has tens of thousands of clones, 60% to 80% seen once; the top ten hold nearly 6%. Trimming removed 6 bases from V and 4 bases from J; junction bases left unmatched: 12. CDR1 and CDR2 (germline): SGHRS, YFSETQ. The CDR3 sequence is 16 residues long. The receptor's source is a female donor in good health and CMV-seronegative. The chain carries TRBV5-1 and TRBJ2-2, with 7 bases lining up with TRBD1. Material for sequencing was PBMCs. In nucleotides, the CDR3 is TGCGCCAGCAACCAGAGGGGGCTCGGTGGCACCGGGGAGCTGTTTTTT. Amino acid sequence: CASNQRGLGGTGELFF.